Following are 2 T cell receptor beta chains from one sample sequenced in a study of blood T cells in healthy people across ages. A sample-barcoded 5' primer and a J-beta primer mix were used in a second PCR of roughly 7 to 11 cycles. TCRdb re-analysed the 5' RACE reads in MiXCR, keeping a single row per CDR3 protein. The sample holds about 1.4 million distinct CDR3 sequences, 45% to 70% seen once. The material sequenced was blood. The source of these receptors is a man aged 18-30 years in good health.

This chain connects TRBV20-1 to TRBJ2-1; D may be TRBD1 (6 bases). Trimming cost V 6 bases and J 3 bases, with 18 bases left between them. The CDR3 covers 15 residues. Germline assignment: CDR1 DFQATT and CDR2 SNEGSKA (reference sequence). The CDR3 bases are TGCAGTGCCAGGGGTACTAGTCAGGTCTACAATGAGCAGTTCTTC. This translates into CSARGTSQVYNEQFF.

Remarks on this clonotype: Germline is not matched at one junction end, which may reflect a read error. CDR3 sequence: CASSQDQLYTEAFF. In DNA, the CDR3 is TGCGCCAGCAGCCAAGATCAGTTGTACACCGAAGCTTTCTTT. The gene calls are TRBV4-3 and TRBJ1-1; D unresolved. Per the germline V gene, CDR1 is LGHNA and CDR2 is YSLEER. CDR3 length equals 14 residues.